The 19 T cell receptor beta chains presented below share a single source sample, sequenced in a study of blood T cell repertoires in COVID-19. Libraries were prepared by immunoSEQ multiplex PCR; TCRdb keeps only in-frame clonotypes and omits some of them. The table includes 100,000 or so clones, about four fifths detected once. The sample taken for sequencing was peripheral blood. These receptors were collected from a woman aged 70-85 years with acute or convalescent COVID-19.

The chain is built from TRBV7-8 and TRBJ1-2; TRBD1 agrees at 7 bases. Losses at the gene ends were 5 bases for V and 0 bases for J; bases not matched to a gene: 9. This CDR3 region has 16 residues. Germline-derived CDR1 and CDR2 are SGHVS and FQNEAQ. The CDR3 region is CASSPQGLFANYGYTF. Here the CDR3 DNA reads TGTGCCAGCAGCCCACAGGGGTTATTCGCTAACTATGGCTACACCTTC. The entire variable domain, with the rest obtained from reference TRBV7-8 and TRBJ1-2, is as follows: GAGVSQSPRYKVAKRGQDVALRCDPISGHVSLFWYQQALGQGPEFLTYFQNEAQLDKSGLPSDRFFAERPEGSVSTLKIQRTQQEDSAVYLCASSPQGLFANYGYTFGSGTRLTVV.

This clone was recorded only once. The V gene is TRBV19, the J gene TRBJ1-6; 8 positions match TRBD1. The junction had 10 bases not matched to a gene; V was cut back by 5 bases and J by 10 bases. The germline gives CDR1 LNHDA, CDR2 SQIVND (reference sequence). CDR3 length: 15 residues. The CDR3 DNA reads TGTGCCAGTAGTTCACCCGACAGGGGCAGATCACCCCTCCACTTT. It codes for CASSSPDRGRSPLHF. Based on the CDR3 plus reference TRBV19 and TRBJ1-6, the full variable domain is DGGITQSPKYLFRKEGQNVTLSCEQNLNHDAMYWYRQDPGQGLRLIYYSQIVNDFQKGDIAEGYSVSREKKESFPLTVTSAQKNPTAFYLCASSSPDRGRSPLHFGNGTRLTVT.

The gene calls are TRBV6-5 and TRBJ1-4; D might be TRBD1 (6 bases). Looked up from germline, CDR1 is MNHEY and CDR2 is SVGAGI. The CDR3 covers 15 residues. V was trimmed by 4 bases and J by 7 bases, leaving 16 bases between them. The CDR3 loop is CASSWGTGIGEKLFF. CDR3 nucleotide sequence: TGTGCCAGCAGTTGGGGAACAGGGATCGGTGAAAAACTGTTTTTT.

The rearrangement uses TRBV3-1 (or the pseudogene TRBV3-2) and TRBJ2-5; 7 nucleotides agree with TRBD1. J gave up 5 bases and V 2 bases, and 14 bases lay outside the gene matches. Germline CDR1 LGHDT, CDR2 YNNKEL (reference sequence). This CDR3 is 17 amino acids long. CDR3 sequence reads: CASSQLGSVGGIETQYF. The CDR3 DNA reads TGTGCCAGCAGCCAACTGGGGTCCGTAGGGGGCATCGAGACCCAGTACTTC.

The chain has TRBV4-3 and TRBJ1-4; a possible D gene is TRBD1 (6 bases). The V end lost 2 bases, the J end lost 9 bases, and 13 bases lay between the germline ends. Germline V gene data show CDR1 as LGHNA and CDR2 as YSLEER. CDR3 length equals 14 residues. As DNA, the CDR3 is TGCGCCAGCAGCCAATTAACAGGGTCCCAAAAACTGTTTTTT. Its protein product is CASSQLTGSQKLFF.

J is TRBJ2-3 and V is TRBV5-6, with TRBD2 matching 10 bases. V shed 0 bases, J shed 6 bases, and the junction held 13 bases outside the gene matches. The V gene's germline CDR1 is SGHDT and CDR2 YYEEEE. This CDR3 region has 18 residues. The CDR3: CASSLAGTSVGGSDTQYF. DNA for the CDR3: TGTGCCAGCAGCTTGGCCGGGACTAGCGTAGGTGGATCGGATACGCAGTATTTT.

The chain couples TRBV7-3 to TRBJ1-1; D is unclear. This CDR3 spans 13 amino acids. V lost 0 bases, J lost 5 bases, and 7 bases lay in between. In germline, CDR1 is SGHTA, CDR2 FQGTGA. CDR3 loop: CASSLTSVTEAFF. In DNA form, the CDR3 reads TGTGCCAGCAGCTTAACGTCCGTTACTGAAGCTTTCTTT.

V usage is TRBV21-1 and J usage is TRBJ1-1. TRBV21-1 is a listed pseudogene. The CDR3 has 16 residues. The chain's CDR3 is CASTSPAENMNTEAFF. The DNA of the CDR3 is TGTGCCAGCACCTCCCCAGCGGAAAATATGAACACTGAAGCTTTCTTT.

The V call is TRBV5-1, the J call TRBJ2-3, with 9 bases lining up with TRBD1. Germline V gene sequence: CDR1 SGHRS, CDR2 YFSETQ. The CDR3 consists of 16 residues. V shed 0 bases, J shed 2 bases, and the junction held 4 bases outside the gene matches. CDR3 sequence: CASSLEGTGFTDTQYF. The DNA for the CDR3 is TGCGCCAGCAGCTTGGAAGGGACAGGGTTCACAGATACGCAGTATTTT.

The rearrangement uses TRBV18 and TRBJ2-2; a possible D gene is TRBD1 (6 bases). Germline V gene data show CDR1 as KGHSH and CDR2 as LQKENI. V was clipped by 2 bases and J by 1 base, with 8 bases between them. This CDR3 contains 15 residues. CDR3 nucleotide sequence: TGTGCCAGCTCACCAAACAGGGTGAACACCGGGGAGCTGTTTTTT. Translating gives CASSPNRVNTGELFF.

The chain is built from TRBV4-3 and TRBJ2-1; 8 bases line up with TRBD1. V lost 4 bases, J lost 5 bases, and 7 bases stayed unmatched. This CDR3 spans 15 amino acids. CDR1 is LGHNA, CDR2 YSLEER, per germline. DNA of the CDR3: TGCGCCAGCAGCCCCCGGGACAGGAGGGACAATGAGCAGTTCTTC. This sequence encodes CASSPRDRRDNEQFF.

The V gene is TRBV27, the J gene TRBJ1-5; 8 bases align to TRBD1. The CDR3 is 15 amino acids. The ends lost 6 bases at V and 4 bases at J; junction bases unmatched: 8. Germline V gives CDR1 MNHEY, CDR2 SMNVEV (reference sequence). The CDR3 protein is CASSFRGRGNQPQHF. The DNA of the CDR3 is TGTGCCAGCAGCTTCAGGGGGCGCGGGAATCAGCCCCAGCATTTT.

The chain couples TRBV9 to TRBJ2-2, with 9 bases that match TRBD2. Germline V CDR1 and CDR2: SGDLS, YYNGEE. J lost 4 bases, V lost 4 bases, and 8 bases had no gene match. The CDR3 is 16 residues long. CDR3: CASSLGSGSGTGELFF. CDR3 in DNA: TGTGCCAGCAGCCTCGGTAGCGGGAGTGGCACCGGGGAGCTGTTTTTT.

The V call is TRBV2, the J call TRBJ2-3; the match to TRBD1 covers 8 bases. CDR3 length: 15 amino acids. V shed 10 bases and J 1 base; nucleotides not matched to a gene: 10. CDR1 SNHLY and CDR2 FYNNEI come from the germline V gene. The CDR3 nucleotides read TGTGCCACCGACAGGGGAGGATACGGCACAGATACGCAGTATTTT. Amino acid sequence: CATDRGGYGTDTQYF.

The V and J genes are TRBV3-1 (or the pseudogene TRBV3-2) and TRBJ1-3; D unresolved. This CDR3 has 17 residues. CDR1 is LGHDT, CDR2 YNNKEL, per germline (reference sequence). V shed 2 bases and J shed 0 bases, with 14 bases lying between them. The CDR3 DNA reads TGTGCCAGCAGCCAAACTCCCAGCTCTAGCTCTGGAAACACCATATATTTT. Its protein product is CASSQTPSSSSGNTIYF.

The DNA for the CDR3 is TGCGCCAGCAGCTTTAGCGGGAGGGAAAGCACAGATACGCAGTATTTT. Its protein is CASSFSGRESTDTQYF. This chain links TRBV5-1 with TRBJ2-3, with TRBD2 matching over 11 bases. CDR1 and CDR2 from the germline V gene are SGHRS and YFSETQ. Unmatched junction bases numbered 2, after V lost 2 bases and J lost 0 bases. The CDR3 spans 16 residues.

The chain employs TRBV28 and TRBJ1-1, with D possibly TRBD1 on 5 matching bases. This CDR3 spans 13 amino acids. V shed 8 bases and J shed 3 bases, with 13 bases lying between them. The germline V gene has CDR1 MDHEN and CDR2 SYDVKM. CDR3 nucleotides: TGTGCCAGCTCTAGACAGCTCGACACTGAAGCTTTCTTT. This gives the protein CASSRQLDTEAFF.

The V and J genes are TRBV27 and TRBJ2-3; 8 nucleotides agree with TRBD1. The junction had 16 bases not matched to a gene; V was cut back by 4 bases and J by 1 base. This CDR3 contains 19 residues. From germline, CDR1 is MNHEY and CDR2 SMNVEV (reference sequence). The CDR3 region has the DNA TGTGCCAGCAGTTGGACACGGACACGGACAGGGCCGGGCACAGATACGCAGTATTTT. Translation gives CASSWTRTRTGPGTDTQYF.

This rearrangement joins TRBV7-9 to TRBJ2-7; no reliable D call. With 5 bases removed from V and 0 bases from J, the gap between germline ends came to 5 bases. From germline, CDR1 is SEHNR and CDR2 FQNEAQ (reference sequence). The CDR3 totals 12 residues. CDR3 sequence: CASSPSSYEQYF. The CDR3 DNA reads TGTGCCAGCAGCCCGAGCTCCTACGAGCAGTACTTC.